These T cell receptor beta chains were read from a single sample in a study of shared clonotypes between healthy human individuals. Some clones are missing from TCRdb's copy, which holds only in-frame ones; the method was immunoSEQ multiplex PCR. This table has around 1.4 million clones, about 98.5% appearing once. Sequencing was done on a sample of naive CD4+ T cells sorted from blood. The receptors stem from a young man in good health. Each CDR3 is given with its conserved first and last residue. D genes are given only for firm matches. Rows may omit the clone size; those that give it use once, few, many or a size class.

TRBD2	-	TRBJ2-3	TRBV7-9	TGTGCCAGCAGCTTTCAAGGCGGGAGTCTCACAGATACGCAGTATTTT	CASSFQGGSLTDTQYF
-	-	TRBJ1-4	TRBV5-1	TGCGCCAGCACCCTGGGTGGGGCGCGAGAAGAAAAACTGTTTTTT	CASTLGGAREEKLFF
-	-	TRBJ2-7	TRBV5-1	TGCGCCAGCAGCCTAACGGTCCCGGGACTTACCTACGAGCAGTACTTC	CASSLTVPGLTYEQYF
TRBD2	-	TRBJ2-7	TRBV29-1	TGCAGCGTTGTTGCGGGAGGTATCTACGAGCAGTACTTC	CSVVAGGIYEQYF
-	-	TRBJ2-3	TRBV19	TGTGCCAGTAGTAGGTCCAGACACCGCACAGATACGCAGTATTTT	CASSRSRHRTDTQYF
-	-	TRBJ2-7	TRBV5-1	TGCGCCAGCGGACGGCAGGGGCCTAACGAGCAGTACTTC	CASGRQGPNEQYF
TRBD1	once	TRBJ1-2	TRBV16	TGTGCCAGCAGCCAATCGACGGACAGGAACTATGGCTACACCTTC	CASSQSTDRNYGYTF
-	-	TRBJ1-5	TRBV19	TGTGCCAGTAGTACAATGCCGGGGTCAAGCCAGCCCCAGCATTTT	CASSTMPGSSQPQHF
TRBD2	-	TRBJ2-7	TRBV7-2	TGTGCCAGCAGCTTAGAGCCCCTAGCGGGAGGGCCGAGGTTGGGAGAGCAGTACTTC	CASSLEPLAGGPRLGEQYF
TRBD2	-	TRBJ2-1	TRBV6-1	TGTGCCAGCAGTGAGTTCGGGGGAGGGAGCTACAATGAGCAGTTCTTC	CASSEFGGGSYNEQFF
-	-	TRBJ2-7	TRBV28	TGTGCCAGCAGTTTAAGGGGGAAGTCCTACGAGCAGTACTTC	CASSLRGKSYEQYF
-	-	TRBJ1-2	TRBV5-4	TGTGCCAGCAGCGGCGGACAGTTCAACTATGGCTACACCTTC	CASSGGQFNYGYTF
-	-	TRBJ2-1	TRBV6-5	TGTGCCAGCAGCCCCGGGACTCGTTACAATGAGCAGTTCTTC	CASSPGTRYNEQFF
-	-	TRBJ1-5	TRBV27	TGTGCCAGCAGTACGCTAGGAGAGTTTAGCAATCAGCCCCAGCATTTT	CASSTLGEFSNQPQHF
TRBD1	-	TRBJ2-2	TRBV11-2	TGTGCCAGCAGCTTAGACAGGGGGCGGACCGGGGAGCTGTTTTTT	CASSLDRGRTGELFF
TRBD2	-	TRBJ2-3	TRBV5-1	TGCGCCAGCAGACTAGCGGGAGTAGGAGATACGCAGTATTTT	CASRLAGVGDTQYF
-	once	TRBJ2-1	TRBV18	TGTGCTAGTAGCTTTTCGGACAATGAGCAGTTCTTC	CASSFSDNEQFF
TRBD1	-	TRBJ2-1	TRBV28	TGTGCCGGGTCATCCGGGACAGGGTTTTACAATGAGCAGTTCTTC	CAGSSGTGFYNEQFF
-	-	TRBJ2-7	TRBV7-2	TGTGCCAGCAGCTTTACCAGCGGAAGATACGAGCAGTACTTC	CASSFTSGRYEQYF
TRBD1	-	TRBJ2-7	TRBV18	TGTGCCAGCTCACCAGGTAGGGGGCCGGACGAGCAGTACTTC	CASSPGRGPDEQYF
-	-	TRBJ2-7	TRBV28	TGTGCCAGCAGTTTTCTTTCCTACGAGCAGTACTTC	CASSFLSYEQYF
-	-	TRBJ1-2	TRBV28	TGTGCCAGCTGGCACTTTCGGGACACGCCTAACTATGGCTACACCTTC	CASWHFRDTPNYGYTF
-	once	TRBJ1-1	TRBV7-3	TGTGCCAGCAGCCCTGAGGGGCGGATCTTCACTGAAGCTTTCTTT	CASSPEGRIFTEAFF
TRBD1	-	TRBJ2-5	TRBV5-1	TGCGCCAGCAGCTTGAGACAGGACAGGATCCAAGAGACCCAGTACTTC	CASSLRQDRIQETQYF
TRBD1	-	TRBJ1-1	TRBV28	TGTGCCAGCAGTTCGGGACAGGGACCGAACACTGAAGCTTTCTTT	CASSSGQGPNTEAFF
TRBD1	once	TRBJ2-5	TRBV5-1	TGCGCCAGCAGCATAGGGACAGGGGAAGAGACCCAGTACTTC	CASSIGTGEETQYF
TRBD2	-	TRBJ2-7	TRBV10-3	TGTGCCATCAGTGCACTAGCGGCCAGAAGCCACGAGCAGTACTTC	CAISALAARSHEQYF
-	-	TRBJ2-3	TRBV9	TGTGCCAGCACCAGGGGACCAACCCCGGCAGATACGCAGTATTTT	CASTRGPTPADTQYF
TRBD1	-	TRBJ2-2	TRBV5-1	TGCGCCAGTTCACCGGGACAGCCGTTAGCGACCGGGGAGCTGTTTTTT	CASSPGQPLATGELFF
-	-	TRBJ1-5	TRBV7-6	TGTGCCAGCAGCTTAGCGGTCGGCAGCCGTAATCAGCCCCAGCATTTT	CASSLAVGSRNQPQHF
-	-	TRBJ2-1	TRBV14	TGTGCCAGCAGCCTGAGGGGATTTAGTCTGTGGAATGAGCAGTTCTTC	CASSLRGFSLWNEQFF
TRBD1	-	TRBJ2-7	TRBV7-8	TGTGCCAGCAGCTTAGGACTTACGGGAAGGGGACAGGGGGCCTACGAGCAGTACTTC	CASSLGLTGRGQGAYEQYF
-	-	TRBJ2-7	TRBV6-1	TGTGCCAGCAGTGAACTGGCAGGCTACTCCTACGAGCAGTACTTC	CASSELAGYSYEQYF
-	-	TRBJ2-1	TRBV7-2	TGTGCCAGCAGCGCGCGGAGGGAGCAGTTCTTC	CASSARREQFF
-	-	TRBJ2-1	TRBV5-1	TGCGCCAGCAGCTTGATTTCCGGACTCTCCTACAATGAGCAGTTCTTC	CASSLISGLSYNEQFF
-	-	TRBJ2-2	TRBV19	TGTGCCAGTAGTCCTGTATTCGCGAACACCGGGGAGCTGTTTTTT	CASSPVFANTGELFF
TRBD2	once	TRBJ2-3	TRBV19	TGTGCCAGCGGGACTAGCGGGACGACAGATACGCAGTATTTT	CASGTSGTTDTQYF
TRBD2	few	TRBJ2-1	TRBV15	TGTGCCACCAGCAGAGCGGGAGGCTACAATGAGCAGTTCTTC	CATSRAGGYNEQFF
-	-	TRBJ1-5	TRBV2	TGTGCCAGCAGTCTTTCCGTGGTTGGACAGCCCCAGCATTTT	CASSLSVVGQPQHF
TRBD2	-	TRBJ2-7	TRBV9	TGTGCCAGCAGCGCAGGGAGGGGACCCACCTACGAGCAGTACTTC	CASSAGRGPTYEQYF
-	-	TRBJ2-2	TRBV6-5	TGTGCCAGCAGTGCAAACAGGAACACCGGGGAGCTGTTTTTT	CASSANRNTGELFF
-	-	TRBJ1-2	TRBV2	TGTGCCAGCAGTGACCCCGGGGAAGCGAACTATGGCTACACCTTC	CASSDPGEANYGYTF
TRBD2	-	TRBJ2-1	TRBV25-1	TGTGCCAGCAAGACTAGCGGGAGGGCCTATTGGTCTGAGCAGTTCTTC	CASKTSGRAYWSEQFF
-	-	TRBJ1-5	TRBV6-1	TGTGCCAGCAGTGAACAGGGGAATCAGCCCCAGCATTTT	CASSEQGNQPQHF
-	-	TRBJ2-1	TRBV5-4	TGTGCCAGCAGCTCTCGGACTGGATCCTACAATGAGCAGTTCTTC	CASSSRTGSYNEQFF
-	-	TRBJ2-5	TRBV29-1	TGCAGCGGGAGTGGGCGGTTCCAAGAGACCCAGTACTTC	CSGSGRFQETQYF